Listed here is a single T cell receptor (beta chain). CDR1 SGHVS and CDR2 FQNEAQ come from the germline V gene. V was cut by 0 bases and J by 6 bases, with 14 bases left in between. The length of the CDR3 is 15 residues. This specimen belongs to a study of T cells in localized non-small cell lung cancer. Some clones are missing from TCRdb's copy, which holds only in-frame ones; the method was immunoSEQ multiplex PCR. The table has over 70,000 clones, 70% to 90% seen once. The clonotype comes from a male donor at least 60 years old with stage III squamous cell lung carcinoma. The specimen comprised peripheral blood, sampled before any cancer treatment. The gene calls are TRBV7-8 and TRBJ1-1; D might be TRBD1 (5 bases). CDR3 DNA sequence: TGTGCCAGCAGCTTAGCGAGCACGATGGGGGCTGAAGCTTTCTTT. It translates to CASSLASTMGAEAFF.